The 18 T cell receptor beta chains below all came from one sample that was sequenced in a study of identical twins. TCRdb called the 5' RACE reads again in MiXCR, with one record for every CDR3 protein. The sample holds 250,000 or so distinct CDR3 sequences, around 7% seen once. The sample was also reused in another study, on yellow fever vaccine responses in identical twins.

The sequencing sample was made of memory (CD45RO+) T cells sorted from blood. These receptors were collected from a woman between 18 and 29 years old in good health.

This clonotype appeared many times. The rearrangement joins TRBV5-1 to TRBJ2-3; no definite D call. The CDR3 has 16 amino acids. V was pared by 0 bases and J by 6 bases, with 17 bases between. Per germline, CDR1 SGHRS and CDR2 YFSETQ. The CDR3 nucleotides read TGCGCCAGCAGCTTGGGCCGGGCCTCCGCTGCGGATACGCAGTATTTT. Protein product: CASSLGRASAADTQYF.

This clonotype was seen a few times. This chain joins TRBV15 and TRBJ2-3; D call uncertain. With 4 bases removed from V and 1 base from J, the gap between germline ends came to 18 bases. The CDR3 loop spans 17 amino acids. Germline V gene data show CDR1 as LNHNV and CDR2 as YYDKDF (reference sequence). CDR3 in DNA: TGTGCCACCAGCATTCGCCTCCCGTTGGTAGGCACAGATACGCAGTATTTT. This translates into CATSIRLPLVGTDTQYF.

In DNA, the CDR3 is TGCAGTGCTAGGGTAGCGGGAGGGCAAGAGACCCAGTACTTC. It yields the protein CSARVAGGQETQYF. This chain links TRBV20-1 with TRBJ2-5, with TRBD2 matching 11 bases. The CDR3 has 14 residues. J gave up 2 bases and V 3 bases, and 2 bases lay outside the gene matches. The germline gives CDR1 DFQATT, CDR2 SNEGSKA (reference sequence).

The chain carries TRBV7-2 and TRBJ1-6; D remains ambiguous. The V end lost 3 bases, the J end lost 1 base, and 7 bases lay between the germline ends. Germline V gene sequence: CDR1 SGHTA, CDR2 FQGNSA. This CDR3 spans 15 amino acids. The CDR3 here is CASSFGVSYNSPLHF. In nucleotides, the CDR3 is TGTGCCAGCAGCTTTGGGGTTTCCTATAATTCACCCCTCCACTTT.

The table lists this clonotype with a few counts. The rearrangement joins TRBV15 to TRBJ2-5, with D hard to call. Germline V gene lookup returns CDR1 LNHNV and CDR2 YYDKDF (reference sequence). Trimming stripped 0 bases from V and 5 bases from J, with 4 bases between. This CDR3 has 12 amino acids. CDR3 coding DNA: TGTGCCACCAGCAGAGAAGGGGAGACCCAGTACTTC. Protein sequence: CATSREGETQYF.

The chain combines TRBV7-2 with TRBJ2-5; possible D gene TRBD2, 6 bases. CDR3 length equals 15 residues. Germline assignment: CDR1 SGHTA and CDR2 FQGNSA. Trimming cost V 2 bases and J 1 base, with 11 bases left between them. The CDR3 DNA is TGTGCCAGCAGCTTACGCGGGGTCATCCAAGAGACCCAGTACTTC. Translation gives CASSLRGVIQETQYF.

This clonotype was seen a few times. The chain carries TRBV5-1 and TRBJ2-3; 10 bases are a match to TRBD2. This CDR3 region has 14 residues. Germline values: CDR1 SGHRS, CDR2 YFSETQ. J gave up 4 bases and V 4 bases, and 3 bases lay outside the gene matches. This chain's CDR3 is CASSPLAGADTQYF. CDR3 nucleotide sequence: TGCGCCAGCAGCCCTCTAGCGGGAGCAGATACGCAGTATTTT.

This chain links TRBV3-1 with TRBJ1-5; TRBD1 matches at 8 bases. Germline loops: CDR1 LGHDT, CDR2 YNNKEL (reference sequence). J lost 6 bases, V lost 1 base, and 2 bases had no gene match. CDR3 size: 14 residues. The CDR3 spells CASSQGQGSQPQHF. As DNA, the CDR3 is TGTGCCAGCAGCCAAGGACAGGGGAGTCAGCCCCAGCATTTT.

This clonotype has only a few counts. This sequence joins TRBV6-5 and TRBJ2-7, with 9 bases that match TRBD2. V trimming: 2 bases; J trimming: 3 bases; junction bases outside the gene matches: 5. Germline V CDR1 and CDR2: MNHEY, SVGAGI. CDR3 size: 15 residues. The CDR3 is CASSYGPSGIYEQYF. In DNA form, the CDR3 reads TGTGCCAGCAGTTACGGGCCTAGCGGGATCTACGAGCAGTACTTC.

The genes are TRBV20-1 and TRBJ2-3, with a possible D match to TRBD2 (6 bases). CDR1 and CDR2 (germline): DFQATT, SNEGSKA (reference sequence). CDR3 length equals 15 residues. With 6 bases removed from V and 2 bases from J, the gap between germline ends came to 18 bases. In nucleotides, the CDR3 is TGCAGTGCGCACACCCTCGGGGGTAACACAGATACGCAGTATTTT. Residues: CSAHTLGGNTDTQYF.

In nucleotides, the CDR3 is TGTGCCAGCAGCCGGACAGTTCCGCGATTGAACACTGAAGCTTTCTTT. Its protein product is CASSRTVPRLNTEAFF. This chain joins TRBV28 and TRBJ1-1; TRBD1 is a possible D gene (6 bases). Germline CDR1 and CDR2: MDHEN and SYDVKM. Trimming stripped 6 bases from V and 0 bases from J, with 17 bases between. This CDR3 comprises 16 residues.

This clonotype was found many times. The chain uses TRBV3-1 and TRBJ2-1, with D perhaps matching TRBD1 (6 bases). Germline CDR1 LGHDT, CDR2 YNNKEL (reference sequence). This CDR3 is built from 14 residues. V lost 3 bases and J 0 bases, leaving 6 bases between the germline ends. This CDR3 reads CASSQDSSYNEQFF. DNA for the CDR3: TGTGCCAGCAGCCAGGACAGCTCCTACAATGAGCAGTTCTTC.

This clonotype was counted only a few times. The chain has TRBV2 and TRBJ2-1; 13 bases map to TRBD2. Germline CDR1 SNHLY, CDR2 FYNNEI. The CDR3 is 17 amino acids. Trimming at V came to 1 base and at J to 0 bases, leaving 0 bases not matched to a gene. The CDR3 spells CASSEGTSGSSYNEQFF. CDR3 nucleotides: TGTGCCAGCAGTGAAGGGACTAGCGGGAGCTCCTACAATGAGCAGTTCTTC.

V usage is TRBV7-8 and J usage is TRBJ1-6; D is undetermined. Trimming cost V 0 bases and J 7 bases, with 10 bases left between them. The CDR3 runs to 15 residues. Germline V gene lookup returns CDR1 SGHVS and CDR2 FQNEAQ. The CDR3 reads CASSLASSGNSPLHF. DNA of the CDR3: TGTGCCAGCAGCTTAGCGAGTTCGGGAAATTCACCCCTCCACTTT.

The chain couples TRBV20-1 to TRBJ2-5, with 7 bases matching TRBD2. This CDR3 region has 12 residues. V was clipped by 3 bases and J by 3 bases; unmatched bases: 1. The germline CDR1 and CDR2 sequences are DFQATT and SNEGSKA (reference sequence). For the CDR3, the DNA is TGCAGTGCTAGGGGGGGGGAAGAGACCCAGTACTTC. It translates to CSARGGEETQYF.

This clonotype was observed a handful of times. The rearrangement links TRBV7-2 to TRBJ2-2; TRBD2 matches 7 bases. The germline V gene has CDR1 SGHTA and CDR2 FQGNSA. V gave up 3 bases and J gave up 3 bases; unmatched junction bases: 4. CDR3 length: 15 residues. The CDR3 DNA follows: TGTGCCAGCAGCTTCAGGACTAGAGACACCGGGGAGCTGTTTTTT. Translated: CASSFRTRDTGELFF. Full variable domain (missing parts from reference TRBV7-2 and TRBJ2-2): GAGVSQSPSNKVTEKGKDVELRCDPISGHTALYWYRQSLGQGLEFLIYFQGNSAPDKSGLPSDRFSAERTGGSVSTLTIQRTQQEDSAVYLCASSFRTRDTGELFFGEGSRLTVL.

This clonotype was recorded at least ten times. The chain combines TRBV12-3 or TRBV12-4 with TRBJ2-5; D is unclear. The CDR3 is 15 residues long. V dropped 1 base and J dropped 2 bases, with 11 bases sitting between them. The DNA for the CDR3 is TGTGCCAGCAGTTTAGTGCAGGCAGGACAAGAGACCCAGTACTTC. Protein sequence: CASSLVQAGQETQYF.

This clonotype has at least ten counts. V is TRBV25-1 and J is TRBJ2-5; D is perhaps TRBD2 (6 bases). Germline V gene sequence: CDR1 MGHDK, CDR2 SYGVNS. The germline V and J ends were trimmed by 5 bases and 4 bases, with 17 bases remaining between them. The length of the CDR3 is 15 residues. The CDR3 spells CASSPPPTRGETQYF. The DNA for the CDR3 is TGTGCCAGCAGTCCTCCCCCGACTAGGGGAGAGACCCAGTACTTC. The full variable domain, completed using reference TRBV25-1 and TRBJ2-5, is EADIYQTPRYLVIGTGKKITLECSQTMGHDKMYWYQQDPGMELHLIHYSYGVNSTEKGDLSSESTVSRIRTEHFPLTLESARPSHTSQYLCASSPPPTRGETQYFGPGTRLLVL.